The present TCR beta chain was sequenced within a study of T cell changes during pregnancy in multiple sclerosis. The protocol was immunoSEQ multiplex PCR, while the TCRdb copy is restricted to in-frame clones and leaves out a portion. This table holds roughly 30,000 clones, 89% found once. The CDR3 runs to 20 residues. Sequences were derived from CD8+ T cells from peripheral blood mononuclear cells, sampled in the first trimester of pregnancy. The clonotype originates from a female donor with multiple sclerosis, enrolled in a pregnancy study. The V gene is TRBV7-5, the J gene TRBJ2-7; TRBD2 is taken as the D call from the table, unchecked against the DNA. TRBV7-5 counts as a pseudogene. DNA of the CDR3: TGTGCCAGAAGCTTAGATTTCCCGGGAGGGCCCACCTCATACTCCTACGAGCAGTACTTC. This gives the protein CARSLDFPGGPTSYSYEQYF.